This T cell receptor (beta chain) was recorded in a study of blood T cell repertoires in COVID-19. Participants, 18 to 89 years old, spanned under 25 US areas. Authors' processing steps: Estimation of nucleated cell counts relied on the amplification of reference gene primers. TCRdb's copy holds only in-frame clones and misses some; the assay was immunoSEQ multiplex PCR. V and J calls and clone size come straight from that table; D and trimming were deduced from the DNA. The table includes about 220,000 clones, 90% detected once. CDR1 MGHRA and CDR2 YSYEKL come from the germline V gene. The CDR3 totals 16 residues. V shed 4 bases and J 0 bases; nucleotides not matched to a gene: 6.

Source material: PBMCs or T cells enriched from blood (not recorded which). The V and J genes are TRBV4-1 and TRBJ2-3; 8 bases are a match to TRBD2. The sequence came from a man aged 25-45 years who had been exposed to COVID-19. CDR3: CASSPKAGDSTDTQYF. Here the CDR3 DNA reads TGCGCCAGCAGCCCTAAAGCGGGGGACAGCACAGATACGCAGTATTTT.